This entry concerns a single T cell receptor beta chain. This entry comes from a study of T cell responses to AZD1222 COVID-19 vaccine. Germline-derived CDR1 and CDR2 are MGHDK and SYGVNS. Trimming at V came to 5 bases and at J to 8 bases, leaving 3 bases not matched to a gene. The CDR3 has 13 amino acids. Sequencing was performed with immunoSEQ multiplex PCR; in TCRdb, only in-frame clones are kept and a portion is missing. The table lists over 150,000 clones, roughly 88% of them singletons. The source is an adult in good health. The chain has TRBV25-1 and TRBJ1-6; 7 bases map to TRBD1. The sample was peripheral blood, taken on day 0 of AZD1222 vaccination. The CDR3 here is CASSMQGDSPLHF. CDR3 coding DNA: TGTGCCAGCAGTATGCAGGGGGATTCACCCCTCCACTTT.